The 6 T cell receptor beta chains listed next were all sequenced from one sample in a study of cytomegalovirus exposure and HLA in healthy donors. PCR amplification relied on 60 Vbeta primers (plus 13 Jbeta primers). The assay was immunoSEQ multiplex PCR, and TCRdb's table has in-frame clones only and misses some. The sample has about 160,000 clones, roughly 80% seen once. What was sequenced was PBMCs. The receptors were sampled from a woman in her 30s in good health and CMV-seronegative.

The chain uses TRBV2 and TRBJ1-2, with 12 bases identical to TRBD1. V lost 6 bases and J lost 5; bases outside the gene matches: 7. The CDR3 sequence is 15 residues long. The germline CDR1 and CDR2 sequences are SNHLY and FYNNEI. The CDR3 nucleotides are TGTGCCAGCAGCCCGGGACAGGGGGCAGTTTATGGCTACACCTTC. It yields the protein CASSPGQGAVYGYTF.

The CDR3 DNA is TGTGCCTGGAGGACGGACAGTTCTAACTATGGCTACACCTTC. Amino acids: CAWRTDSSNYGYTF. This chain uses TRBV30 with TRBJ1-2; the D gene is possibly TRBD1 (6 bases). Germline-derived CDR1 and CDR2 are GTSNPN and SVGIG (reference sequence). Between the trimmed V and J ends, which lost 3 bases and 0 bases, there was a span of 11 bases. CDR3 length: 14 residues. Full variable domain (missing parts from reference TRBV30 and TRBJ1-2): SQTIHQWPATLVQPVGSPLSLECTVEGTSNPNLYWYRQAAGRGLQLLFYSVGIGQISSEVPQNLSASRPQDRQFILSSKKLLLSDSGFYLCAWRTDSSNYGYTFGSGTRLTVV.

The rearrangement uses TRBV7-2 and TRBJ2-3, with D uncertain. Trimming shortened V by 5 bases and J by 4 bases, and 10 bases separated the two germline ends. CDR3 length: 13 amino acids. Germline-derived CDR1 and CDR2 are SGHTA and FQGNSA. CDR3 DNA: TGTGCCAGCAGCGCACACCCCGCAGATACGCAGTATTTT. This encodes CASSAHPADTQYF.

This clone has only a few counts. The V and J genes are TRBV4-2 and TRBJ2-1; D is possibly TRBD1 (6 bases). Germline CDR1 reads LGHNA; CDR2 reads YNFKEQ. The CDR3 is 16 residues long. V dropped 3 bases and J dropped 5 bases, with 17 bases sitting between them. The CDR3 sequence is CASSQSLRQDHNEQFF. The CDR3, as DNA: TGTGCCAGCAGCCAGTCTTTACGACAGGACCACAATGAGCAGTTCTTC.

V is TRBV18 and J is TRBJ1-1, with a tentative D call TRBD1 (5 bases). Looked up from germline, CDR1 is KGHSH and CDR2 is LQKENI. CDR3 length equals 14 residues. The V gene lost 4 bases and the J gene lost 1 base, with 10 bases spanning the gap. The CDR3 here is CASSQTVQNTEAFF. The CDR3 region has the DNA TGTGCCAGCTCACAGACAGTACAGAACACTGAAGCTTTCTTT.

Regarding this clone: Other nucleotide sequences from this sample produce the same CDR3. The chain joins TRBV9 to TRBJ2-3; D unclear. With 3 bases removed from V and 0 bases from J, the gap between germline ends came to 2 bases. The germline CDR1 and CDR2 sequences are SGDLS and YYNGEE. CDR3 length: 12 residues. Here the CDR3 reads CASSASTDTQYF. The CDR3 bases are TGTGCCAGCAGCGCAAGCACAGATACGCAGTATTTT.